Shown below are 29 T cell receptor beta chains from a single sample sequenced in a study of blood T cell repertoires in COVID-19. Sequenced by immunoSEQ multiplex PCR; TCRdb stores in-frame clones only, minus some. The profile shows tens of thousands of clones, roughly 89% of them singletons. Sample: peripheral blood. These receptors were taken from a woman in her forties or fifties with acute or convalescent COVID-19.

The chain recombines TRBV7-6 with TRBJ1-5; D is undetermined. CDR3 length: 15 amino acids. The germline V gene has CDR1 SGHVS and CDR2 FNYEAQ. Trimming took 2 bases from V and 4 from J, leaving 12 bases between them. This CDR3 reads CASSLMAGRNQPQHF. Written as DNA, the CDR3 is TGTGCCAGCAGCTTAATGGCAGGCCGTAATCAGCCCCAGCATTTT.

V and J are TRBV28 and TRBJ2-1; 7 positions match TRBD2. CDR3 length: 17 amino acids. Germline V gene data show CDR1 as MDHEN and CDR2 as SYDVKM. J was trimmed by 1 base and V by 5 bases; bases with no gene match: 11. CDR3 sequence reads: CASSGAGRGRSYNEQFF. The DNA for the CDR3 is TGTGCCAGCAGTGGAGCGGGGCGCGGGAGATCCTACAATGAGCAGTTCTTC. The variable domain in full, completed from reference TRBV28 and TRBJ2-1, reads DVKVTQSSRYLVKRTGEKVFLECVQDMDHENMFWYRQDPGLGLRLIYFSYDVKMKEKGDIPEGYSVSREKKERFSLILESASTNQTSMYLCASSGAGRGRSYNEQFFGPGTRLTVL.

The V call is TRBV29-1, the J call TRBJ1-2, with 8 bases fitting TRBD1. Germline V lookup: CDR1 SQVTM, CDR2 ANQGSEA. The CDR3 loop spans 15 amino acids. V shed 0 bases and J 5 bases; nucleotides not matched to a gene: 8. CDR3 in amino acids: CSVEDTGTGRYGYTF. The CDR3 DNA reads TGCAGCGTTGAAGATACAGGGACAGGACGGTATGGCTACACCTTC.

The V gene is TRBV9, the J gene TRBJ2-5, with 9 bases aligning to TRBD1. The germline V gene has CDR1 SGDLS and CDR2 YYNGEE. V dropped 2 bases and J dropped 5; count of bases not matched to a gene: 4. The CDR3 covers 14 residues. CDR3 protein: CASSVNRGPETQYF. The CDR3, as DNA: TGTGCCAGCAGCGTCAACAGGGGGCCGGAGACCCAGTACTTC.

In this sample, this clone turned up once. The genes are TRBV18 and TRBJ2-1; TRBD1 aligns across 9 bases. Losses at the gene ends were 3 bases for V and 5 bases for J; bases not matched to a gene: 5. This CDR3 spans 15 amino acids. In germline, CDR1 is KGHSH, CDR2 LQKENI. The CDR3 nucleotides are TGTGCCAGCTCACCTATGGGACAGGGCGACAATGAGCAGTTCTTC. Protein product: CASSPMGQGDNEQFF. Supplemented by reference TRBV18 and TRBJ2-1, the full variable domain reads NAGVMQNPRHLVRRRGQEARLRCSPMKGHSHVYWYRQLPEEGLKFMVYLQKENIIDESGMPKERFSAEFPKEGPSILRIQQVVRGDSAAYFCASSPMGQGDNEQFFGPGTRLTVL.

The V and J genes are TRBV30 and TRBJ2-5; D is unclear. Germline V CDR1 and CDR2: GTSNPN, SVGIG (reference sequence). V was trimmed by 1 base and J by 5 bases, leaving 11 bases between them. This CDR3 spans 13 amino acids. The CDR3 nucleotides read TGTGCCTGGAGTGGAGGTTTCGGCGAGACCCAGTACTTC. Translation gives CAWSGGFGETQYF.

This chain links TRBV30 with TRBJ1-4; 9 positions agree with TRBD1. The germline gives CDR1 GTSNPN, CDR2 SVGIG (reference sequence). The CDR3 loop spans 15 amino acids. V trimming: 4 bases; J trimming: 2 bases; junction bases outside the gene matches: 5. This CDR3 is CAWTGQGPTNEKLFF. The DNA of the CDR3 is TGTGCCTGGACGGGACAGGGCCCCACTAATGAAAAACTGTTTTTT.

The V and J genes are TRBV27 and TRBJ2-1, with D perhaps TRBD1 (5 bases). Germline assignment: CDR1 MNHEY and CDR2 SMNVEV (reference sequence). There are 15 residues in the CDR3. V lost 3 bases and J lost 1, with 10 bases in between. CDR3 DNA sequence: TGTGCCAGCAGTTTCAGGGTGGGGTCCTACAATGAGCAGTTCTTC. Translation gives CASSFRVGSYNEQFF.

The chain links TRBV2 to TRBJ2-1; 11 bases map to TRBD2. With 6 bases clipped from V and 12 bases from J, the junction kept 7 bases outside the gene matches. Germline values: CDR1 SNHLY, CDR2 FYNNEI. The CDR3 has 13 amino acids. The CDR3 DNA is TGTGCCAGCAGGTTACTAGCGGGGGTTGGGCAGTTCTTC. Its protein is CASRLLAGVGQFF.

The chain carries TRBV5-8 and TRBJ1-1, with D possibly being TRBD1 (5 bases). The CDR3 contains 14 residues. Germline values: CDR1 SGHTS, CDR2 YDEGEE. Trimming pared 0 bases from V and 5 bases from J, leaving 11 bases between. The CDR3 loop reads CASSLVRGGTEAFF. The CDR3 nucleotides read TGTGCCAGCAGCTTGGTACGCGGGGGAACTGAAGCTTTCTTT.

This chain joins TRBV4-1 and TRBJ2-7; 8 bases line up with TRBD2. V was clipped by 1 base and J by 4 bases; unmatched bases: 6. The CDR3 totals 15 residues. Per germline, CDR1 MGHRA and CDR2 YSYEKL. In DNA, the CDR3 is TGCGCCAGCAGCCAAGGTTCGGGGGGGGTGTACGAGCAGTACTTC. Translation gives CASSQGSGGVYEQYF.

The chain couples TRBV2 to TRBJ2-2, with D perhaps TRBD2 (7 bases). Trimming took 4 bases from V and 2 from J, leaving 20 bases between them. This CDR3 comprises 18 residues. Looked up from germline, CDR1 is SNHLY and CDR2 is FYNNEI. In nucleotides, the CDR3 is TGTGCCAGCAGTGTCCGGGGGGCAGAGGTTGAAAACACCGGGGAGCTGTTTTTT. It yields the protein CASSVRGAEVENTGELFF.

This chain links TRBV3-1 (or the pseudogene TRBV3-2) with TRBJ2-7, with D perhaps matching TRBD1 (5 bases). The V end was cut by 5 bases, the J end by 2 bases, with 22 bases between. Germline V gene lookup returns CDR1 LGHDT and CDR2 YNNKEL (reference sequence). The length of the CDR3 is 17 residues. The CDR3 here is CASSTTPSPTGPYEQYF. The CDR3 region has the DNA TGTGCCAGCAGCACAACCCCCAGCCCCACAGGCCCCTACGAGCAGTACTTC.

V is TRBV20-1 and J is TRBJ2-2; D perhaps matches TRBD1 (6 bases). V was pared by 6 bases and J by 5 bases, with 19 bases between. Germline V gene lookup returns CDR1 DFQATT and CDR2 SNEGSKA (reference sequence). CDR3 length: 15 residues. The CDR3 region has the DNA TGCAGTGCAAGTCCGGGCAGGGGATGGACCGGGGAGCTGTTTTTT. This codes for CSASPGRGWTGELFF.

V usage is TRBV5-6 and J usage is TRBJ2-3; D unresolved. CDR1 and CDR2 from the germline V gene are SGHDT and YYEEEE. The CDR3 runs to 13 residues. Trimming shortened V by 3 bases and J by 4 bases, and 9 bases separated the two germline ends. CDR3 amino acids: CASSSFQADTQYF. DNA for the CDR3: TGTGCCAGCAGCTCCTTCCAGGCAGATACGCAGTATTTT.

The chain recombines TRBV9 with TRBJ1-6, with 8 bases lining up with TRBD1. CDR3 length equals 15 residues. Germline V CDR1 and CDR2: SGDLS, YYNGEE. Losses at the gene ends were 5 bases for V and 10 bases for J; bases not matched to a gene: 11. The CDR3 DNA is TGTGCCAGCAGTCGCAGGGGGCGCGGGGAGTCACCCCTCCACTTT. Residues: CASSRRGRGESPLHF.

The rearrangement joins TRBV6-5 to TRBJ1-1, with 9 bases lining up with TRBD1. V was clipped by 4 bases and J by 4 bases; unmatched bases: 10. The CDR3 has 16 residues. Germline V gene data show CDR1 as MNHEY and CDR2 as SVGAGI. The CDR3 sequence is CASSFTGGRRGTEAFF. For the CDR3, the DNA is TGTGCCAGCAGTTTTACAGGGGGCCGTCGTGGCACTGAAGCTTTCTTT.

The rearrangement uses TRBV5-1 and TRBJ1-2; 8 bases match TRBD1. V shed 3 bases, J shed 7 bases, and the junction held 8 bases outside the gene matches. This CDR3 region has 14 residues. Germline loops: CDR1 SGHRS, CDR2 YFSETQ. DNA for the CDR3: TGCGCCAGCAGCTCCTTCCAGGGGGCGCGTGGCTACACCTTC. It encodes CASSSFQGARGYTF.

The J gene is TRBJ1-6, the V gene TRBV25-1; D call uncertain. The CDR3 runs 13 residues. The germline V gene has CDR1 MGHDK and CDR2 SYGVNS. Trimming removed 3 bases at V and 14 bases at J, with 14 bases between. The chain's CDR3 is CASSDLVPGSLHF. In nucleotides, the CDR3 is TGTGCCAGCAGTGACCTCGTTCCAGGATCCCTCCACTTT.

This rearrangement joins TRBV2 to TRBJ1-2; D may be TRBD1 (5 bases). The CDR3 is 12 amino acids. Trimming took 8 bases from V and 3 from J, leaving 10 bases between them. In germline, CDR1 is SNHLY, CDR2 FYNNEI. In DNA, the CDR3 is TGTGCCAGCCGGGACTCAGACTATGGCTACACCTTC. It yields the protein CASRDSDYGYTF. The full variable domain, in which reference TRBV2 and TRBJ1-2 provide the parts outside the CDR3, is EPEVTQTPSHQVTQMGQEVILRCVPISNHLYFYWYRQILGQKVEFLVSFYNNEISEKSEIFDDQFSVERPDGSNFTLKIRSTKLEDSAMYFCASRDSDYGYTFGSGTRLTVV.

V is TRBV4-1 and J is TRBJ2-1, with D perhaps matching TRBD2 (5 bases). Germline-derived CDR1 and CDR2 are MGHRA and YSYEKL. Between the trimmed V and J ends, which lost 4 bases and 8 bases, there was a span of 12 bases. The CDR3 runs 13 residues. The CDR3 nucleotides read TGCGCCAGCAGCCCGGAGGCTAGCTATGAGCAGTTCTTC. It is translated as CASSPEASYEQFF.

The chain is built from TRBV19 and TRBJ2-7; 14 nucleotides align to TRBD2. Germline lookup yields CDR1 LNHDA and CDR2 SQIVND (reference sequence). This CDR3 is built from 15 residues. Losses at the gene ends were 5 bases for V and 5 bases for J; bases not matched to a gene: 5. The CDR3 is CASSPGTSGSDEQYF. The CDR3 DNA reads TGTGCCAGTAGTCCTGGGACTAGCGGGAGCGACGAGCAGTACTTC.

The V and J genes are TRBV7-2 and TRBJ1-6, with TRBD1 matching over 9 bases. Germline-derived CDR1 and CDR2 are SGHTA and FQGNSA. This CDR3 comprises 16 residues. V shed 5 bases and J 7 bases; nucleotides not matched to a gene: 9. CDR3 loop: CASSQNTGGGNSPLHF. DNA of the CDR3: TGTGCCAGCAGCCAGAATACAGGGGGCGGCAATTCACCCCTCCACTTT.

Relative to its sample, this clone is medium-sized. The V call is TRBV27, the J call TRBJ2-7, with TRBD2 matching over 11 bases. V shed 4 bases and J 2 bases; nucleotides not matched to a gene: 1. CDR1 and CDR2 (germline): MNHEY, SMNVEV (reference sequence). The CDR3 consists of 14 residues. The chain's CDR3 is CASSSGLAAYEQYF. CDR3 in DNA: TGTGCCAGCAGTTCGGGACTAGCGGCCTACGAGCAGTACTTC.

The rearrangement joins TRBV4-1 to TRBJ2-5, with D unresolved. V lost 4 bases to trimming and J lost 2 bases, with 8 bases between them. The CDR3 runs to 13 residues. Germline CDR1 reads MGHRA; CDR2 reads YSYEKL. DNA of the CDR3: TGCGCCAGCAGCCGATCGAGGCAAGAGACCCAGTACTTC. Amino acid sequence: CASSRSRQETQYF.

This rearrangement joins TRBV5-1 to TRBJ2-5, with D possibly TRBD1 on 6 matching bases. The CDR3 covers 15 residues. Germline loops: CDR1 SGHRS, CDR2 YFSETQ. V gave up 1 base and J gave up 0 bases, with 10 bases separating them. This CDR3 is CASSLLTGNQETQYF. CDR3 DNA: TGCGCCAGCAGCTTGTTAACAGGGAACCAAGAGACCCAGTACTTC.

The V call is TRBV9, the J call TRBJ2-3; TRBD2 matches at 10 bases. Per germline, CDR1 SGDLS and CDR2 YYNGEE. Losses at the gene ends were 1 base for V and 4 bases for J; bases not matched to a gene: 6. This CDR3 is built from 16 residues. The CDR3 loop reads CASSVSGGDGSDTQYF. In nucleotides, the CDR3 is TGTGCCAGCAGCGTAAGCGGGGGGGATGGGTCAGATACGCAGTATTTT.

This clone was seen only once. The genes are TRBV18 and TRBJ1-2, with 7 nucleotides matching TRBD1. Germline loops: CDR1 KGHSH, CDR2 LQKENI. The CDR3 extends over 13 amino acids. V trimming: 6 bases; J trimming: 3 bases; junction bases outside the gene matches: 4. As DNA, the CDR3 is TGTGCCAGCTCCCGAGACAGGGACTATGGCTACACCTTC. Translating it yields CASSRDRDYGYTF.

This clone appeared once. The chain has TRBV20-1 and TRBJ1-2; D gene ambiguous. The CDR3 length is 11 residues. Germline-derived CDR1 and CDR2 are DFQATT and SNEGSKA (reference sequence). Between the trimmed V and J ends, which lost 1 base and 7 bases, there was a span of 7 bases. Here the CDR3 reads CSARGNGGYTF. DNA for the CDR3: TGCAGTGCTAGAGGCAACGGTGGCTACACCTTC.